This T cell receptor (beta chain) stems from a study of blood T cell repertoires in COVID-19. Produced via immunoSEQ multiplex PCR; TCRdb's table is partial and in-frame only. This sample has about 39,000 clones; 80% to 90% occur once, and the top ten carry 5.2%. With respect to this clone: One junction end does not reproduce the germline sequence, and a read error may be involved.

This CDR3 is built from 15 residues. Germline V gives CDR1 LNHDA, CDR2 SQIVND (reference sequence). Sequencing was carried out using peripheral blood. This clonotype was obtained from a man aged 35 to 55 with active COVID-19. The gene calls are TRBV19 and TRBJ1-5, with 10 bases fitting TRBD1. The CDR3 nucleotides read TGTGCCAGTAGTGTAGACAGGGGGCTAGTTCAGCCCCAGCATTTT. It yields the protein CASSVDRGLVQPQHF.